This TCR beta chain was captured by sequencing in a study of OX40 agonist ivuxolimab in advanced cancers. Looking at the study overall: Participants averaged about 60 years of age (range about 23 to 80) and were about 85% male. Three patients had partial responses: one hepatocellular carcinoma, two cutaneous melanoma.

Regarding this clone: Its antigen is as yet unknown.

Using immunoSEQ multiplex PCR, the repertoire was profiled, and TCRdb retains in-frame clones only, with some absent. The table records about 63,000 clones, around 93% of them present only once. Study-level points and caveats: Clonal expansion in partial responders at 0.1-3.0 mg/kg ranked among the lowest. Low normalized T-cell clonal expansion also characterized some of the nonresponders.

Specimen: CD4+ or CD8+ T cells sorted from blood, collected in a trial of the OX40 agonist ivuxolimab. The receptor comes from an adult with an advanced solid tumor such as melanoma, head and neck, liver or kidney cancer.

CDR3 residues: CASSFSGDTEAFF. The CDR3 DNA sequence: TGTGCCAGCAGCTTCTCCGGGGATACTGAAGCTTTCTTT. This chain uses TRBV7-6 with TRBJ1-1; D remains unclear. In germline, CDR1 is SGHVS, CDR2 FNYEAQ. V was clipped by 3 bases and J by 5 bases, with 10 bases between them. The CDR3 covers 13 residues.